These 25 T cell receptor beta chains were sequenced from one sample in a study of STAT5B mutations in CD4+ large granular lymphocyte leukemia. Libraries were prepared by immunoSEQ multiplex PCR; TCRdb keeps only in-frame clonotypes and omits some of them. The sample holds approximately 5,900 clones, under 85% seen once. Sequenced: PBMCs. Receptor source: a man older than 75 with CD4+ T-cell large granular lymphocyte leukemia.

The rearrangement links TRBV7-9 to TRBJ1-1; D gene unclear. Per the germline V gene, CDR1 is SEHNR and CDR2 is FQNEAQ (reference sequence). V was pared by 3 bases and J by 9 bases, with 8 bases between. The CDR3 has 11 amino acids. The CDR3 DNA follows: TGTGCCAGCAGCTTTCCAGGCCAAGCTTTCTTT. It is translated as CASSFPGQAFF.

This clone has just one count. V usage is TRBV4-3 and J usage is TRBJ2-3, with TRBD2 matching over 12 bases. The CDR3 spans 16 residues. Germline CDR1 reads LGHNA; CDR2 reads YSLEER. The trim removed 1 base at V and 2 bases at J, leaving 1 base unmatched. CDR3: CASSQGTSGVTDTQYF. In DNA form, the CDR3 reads TGCGCCAGCAGCCAAGGGACTAGCGGGGTCACAGATACGCAGTATTTT.

The chain employs TRBV7-9 and TRBJ2-7; 14 bases map to TRBD2. Germline trimming cut 1 base from V and 6 bases from J; bases unmatched to any gene: 8. In germline, CDR1 is SEHNR, CDR2 FQNEAQ (reference sequence). The CDR3 sequence is 17 residues long. The CDR3 region is CASSLGGTSGSLREQYF. The CDR3 nucleotides are TGTGCCAGCAGCTTAGGGGGGACTAGCGGGAGTCTCCGCGAGCAGTACTTC.

This sequence joins TRBV7-9 and TRBJ2-3; TRBD2 matches 13 bases. The junction had 2 bases not matched to a gene; V was cut back by 4 bases and J by 4 bases. Germline values: CDR1 SEHNR, CDR2 FQNEAQ (reference sequence). This CDR3 has 15 residues. In DNA, the CDR3 is TGTGCCAGCAGCTACGGGACTAGCGGGGCAGATACGCAGTATTTT. Translated, it gives CASSYGTSGADTQYF.

This sequence joins TRBV7-3 and TRBJ2-5; 7 bases fit TRBD1. Looked up from germline, CDR1 is SGHTA and CDR2 is FQGTGA. The CDR3 contains 14 residues. V shed 5 bases, J shed 3 bases, and the junction held 6 bases outside the gene matches. DNA of the CDR3: TGTGCCAGCAGCCCAAGGGACAGCAAAGAGACCCAGTACTTC. It specifies CASSPRDSKETQYF. Variable domain in full (rest from reference TRBV7-3 and TRBJ2-5): GAGVSQTPSNKVTEKGKYVELRCDPISGHTALYWYRQSLGQGPEFLIYFQGTGAADDSGLPNDRFFAVRPEGSVSTLKIQRTERGDSAVYLCASSPRDSKETQYFGPGTRLLVL.

The chain links TRBV5-1 to TRBJ2-7; 9 nucleotides agree with TRBD2. Germline-derived CDR1 and CDR2 are SGHRS and YFSETQ. The CDR3 contains 14 residues. V lost 5 bases and J lost 2; bases outside the gene matches: 5. As DNA, the CDR3 is TGCGCCAGCAGACGGCGGGAGGGAGCCTACGAGCAGTACTTC. Translating it yields CASRRREGAYEQYF.

This chain uses TRBV4-3 with TRBJ1-4; 7 bases are a match to TRBD1. V shed 4 bases and J 7 bases; nucleotides not matched to a gene: 9. The CDR3 has 15 residues. CDR1 is LGHNA and CDR2 is YSLEER in the germline V gene. The CDR3: CASSRQNRGSEKLFF. In nucleotides, the CDR3 is TGCGCCAGCAGCCGCCAAAACAGGGGTAGTGAAAAACTGTTTTTT.

J is TRBJ2-1 and V is TRBV5-8, with a possible D match to TRBD1 (6 bases). The CDR3 totals 14 residues. Germline CDR1 and CDR2: SGHTS and YDEGEE. Trimming pared 9 bases from V and 3 bases from J, leaving 16 bases between. This CDR3 is CATGVSLNYNEQFF. The CDR3 nucleotides are TGTGCCACAGGGGTGTCACTGAACTACAATGAGCAGTTCTTC.

The chain combines TRBV19 with TRBJ1-3; no firm D call. With 3 bases removed from V and 0 bases from J, the gap between germline ends came to 9 bases. Looked up from germline, CDR1 is LNHDA and CDR2 is SQIVND (reference sequence). The CDR3 extends over 15 amino acids. The CDR3 region is CASSMGRNSGNTIYF. For the CDR3, the DNA is TGTGCCAGTAGTATGGGAAGAAACTCTGGAAACACCATATATTTT.

The CDR3 DNA reads as TGCGCCAGCGGCGACTCGTTGGACACCATATATTTT. Protein sequence: CASGDSLDTIYF. This sequence joins TRBV5-1 and TRBJ1-3; D is unresolved. Trimming cost V 7 bases and J 8 bases, with 13 bases left between them. The CDR3 is 12 amino acids. CDR1 is SGHRS, CDR2 YFSETQ, per germline.

This rearrangement joins TRBV4-2 to TRBJ2-7; the match to TRBD1 covers 8 bases. The V segment lost 1 base and the J segment 4 bases; nucleotides outside the gene matches: 6. Per the germline V gene, CDR1 is LGHNA and CDR2 is YNFKEQ. This CDR3 contains 15 residues. For the CDR3, the DNA is TGTGCCAGCAGCCAAGTAGGGACAGGTCCGTACGAGCAGTACTTC. Protein sequence: CASSQVGTGPYEQYF.

The chain has TRBV5-5 and TRBJ1-5, with D maybe TRBD1 (5 bases). The CDR3 consists of 15 residues. Germline CDR1 and CDR2: SGHKS and YYEKEE (reference sequence). Between the trimmed V and J ends, which lost 1 base and 2 bases, there was a span of 10 bases. CDR3 residues: CASSLYSGGNQPQHF. CDR3 sequence (DNA): TGTGCCAGCAGCTTGTACTCGGGGGGCAATCAGCCCCAGCATTTT.

The V gene is TRBV9, the J gene TRBJ2-6, with 9 nucleotides matching TRBD1. Germline V gene data show CDR1 as SGDLS and CDR2 as YYNGEE. There are 18 residues in the CDR3. Trimming cost V 3 bases and J 0 bases; bases outside gene matches: 7. CDR3: CASSAQGAGNSGANVLTF. DNA of the CDR3: TGTGCCAGCAGCGCACAGGGGGCGGGAAACTCTGGGGCCAACGTCCTGACTTTC.

The CDR3 is CASSPRLATTPYNEQFF. CDR3 sequence (DNA): TGTGCCAGCAGCCCCCGACTAGCGACCACCCCCTACAATGAGCAGTTCTTC. The gene calls are TRBV9 and TRBJ2-1; 8 nucleotides agree with TRBD2. Losses at the gene ends were 4 bases for V and 2 bases for J; bases not matched to a gene: 11. The germline V gene has CDR1 SGDLS and CDR2 YYNGEE. This CDR3 contains 17 residues.

This clone was counted a single time. This chain links TRBV27 with TRBJ2-3; D is perhaps TRBD2 (7 bases). The CDR3 is made up of 16 amino acids. Trimming removed 7 bases from V and 1 base from J, with 18 bases in between. Looked up from germline, CDR1 is MNHEY and CDR2 is SMNVEV (reference sequence). CDR3 nucleotide sequence: TGTGCCAGCACCCGGGCGGGGGCGTTTCGCACAGATACGCAGTATTTT. Translation gives CASTRAGAFRTDTQYF.

This clone was recorded only once. The rearrangement joins TRBV6-6 to TRBJ2-7; 7 bases fit TRBD1. The V gene's germline CDR1 is MNHNY and CDR2 SVGAGI (reference sequence). Germline trimming cut 0 bases from V and 2 bases from J; bases unmatched to any gene: 7. The CDR3 totals 16 residues. The CDR3 loop is CASSYSIGGHPYEQYF. The CDR3 nucleotides read TGTGCCAGCAGTTACTCTATAGGGGGCCACCCCTACGAGCAGTACTTC.

This clone was counted once. The chain couples TRBV28 to TRBJ2-7; D gene ambiguous. With 3 bases removed from V and 2 bases from J, the gap between germline ends came to 14 bases. Germline CDR1 is MDHEN and CDR2 is SYDVKM. This CDR3 contains 15 residues. CDR3 in DNA: TGTGCCAGCAGTTTTCAGGCTCCTGGACCCTACGAGCAGTACTTC. Its translation is CASSFQAPGPYEQYF.

This clone was found a few times. The chain recombines TRBV19 with TRBJ1-2, with D perhaps matching TRBD1 (6 bases). The germline V and J ends were trimmed by 5 bases and 0 bases, with 10 bases remaining between them. Germline V gives CDR1 LNHDA, CDR2 SQIVND (reference sequence). There are 14 residues in the CDR3. CDR3 sequence: CASSLDRSNYGYTF. The CDR3 nucleotides read TGTGCCAGTAGTCTCGACAGGTCTAACTATGGCTACACCTTC.

This clone was counted a few times. This sequence joins TRBV6-5 and TRBJ1-1; D gene uncertain. The CDR3 has 12 amino acids. Trimming shortened V by 6 bases and J by 4 bases, and 9 bases separated the two germline ends. CDR1 is MNHEY, CDR2 SVGAGI, per germline. CDR3 bases: TGTGCCAGCAGCCCGACAATCACTGAAGCTTTCTTT. Translated: CASSPTITEAFF.

This clone was observed once. This chain uses TRBV4-1 with TRBJ1-1; D is undetermined. Trimming shortened V by 3 bases and J by 0 bases, and 11 bases separated the two germline ends. Germline V lookup: CDR1 MGHRA, CDR2 YSYEKL. This CDR3 contains 15 residues. CDR3 region: CASSQRQSLNTEAFF. CDR3 DNA sequence: TGCGCCAGCAGCCAGAGGCAGTCCTTGAACACTGAAGCTTTCTTT.

The chain uses TRBV9 and TRBJ2-7; possibly TRBD1 or TRBD2 for D (5 bases each). This CDR3 region has 13 residues. V was cut by 3 bases and J by 2 bases, with 9 bases left in between. The germline CDR1 and CDR2 sequences are SGDLS and YYNGEE. CDR3 DNA sequence: TGTGCCAGCAGCGGGGGGAATGCCTACGAGCAGTACTTC. Translated, it gives CASSGGNAYEQYF.

In its sample, this clone is medium-sized. The chain uses TRBV19 and TRBJ1-3; no reliable D call. The V end lost 1 base, the J end lost 0 bases, and 13 bases lay between the germline ends. Germline lookup yields CDR1 LNHDA and CDR2 SQIVND (reference sequence). The length of the CDR3 is 17 residues. In DNA, the CDR3 is TGTGCCAGTAGTATAGGCGGCTTCGGACTCTCTGGAAACACCATATATTTT. This sequence encodes CASSIGGFGLSGNTIYF.

Judged by abundance, this clone is medium-sized. This rearrangement joins TRBV10-3 to TRBJ1-1; 11 nucleotides agree with TRBD1. Per germline, CDR1 ENHRY and CDR2 SYGVKD. V dropped 8 bases and J dropped 4; count of bases not matched to a gene: 12. The CDR3 runs 16 residues. The CDR3 here is CAIRYDGTGGTTEAFF. CDR3 sequence (DNA): TGTGCCATCCGCTATGACGGGACAGGGGGTACCACTGAAGCTTTCTTT.

This sequence joins TRBV9 and TRBJ2-5; D possibly matches TRBD1 or TRBD2 (6 bases each). Germline-derived CDR1 and CDR2 are SGDLS and YYNGEE. Trimming stripped 3 bases from V and 4 bases from J, with 16 bases between. The CDR3 runs 15 residues. CDR3 sequence: CASSEGGSGRETQYF. In DNA, the CDR3 is TGTGCCAGCAGCGAGGGGGGTAGCGGCCGAGAGACCCAGTACTTC.

V gene TRBV7-9 combines with J gene TRBJ2-1; D is uncertain. The germline gives CDR1 SEHNR, CDR2 FQNEAQ (reference sequence). The length of the CDR3 is 14 residues. V lost 5 bases, J lost 4 bases, and 12 bases lay in between. CDR3 in amino acids: CASSLRPRYNEQFF. The CDR3 DNA sequence: TGTGCCAGCAGCCTACGCCCACGGTACAATGAGCAGTTCTTC.